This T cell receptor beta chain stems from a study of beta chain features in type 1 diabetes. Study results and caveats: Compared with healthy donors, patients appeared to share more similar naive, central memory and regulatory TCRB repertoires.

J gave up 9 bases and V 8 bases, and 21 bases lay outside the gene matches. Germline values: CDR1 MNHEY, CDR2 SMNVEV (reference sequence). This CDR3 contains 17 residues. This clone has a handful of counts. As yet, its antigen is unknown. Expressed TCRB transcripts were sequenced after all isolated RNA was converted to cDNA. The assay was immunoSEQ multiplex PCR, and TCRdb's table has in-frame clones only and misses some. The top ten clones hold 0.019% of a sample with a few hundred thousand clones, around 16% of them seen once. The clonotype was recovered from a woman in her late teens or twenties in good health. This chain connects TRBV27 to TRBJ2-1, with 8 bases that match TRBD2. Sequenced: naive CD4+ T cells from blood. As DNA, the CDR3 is TGTGCCAGCGGAAAAAGGACCGGGACTAGGGCCTATAGTGAGCAGTTCTTC. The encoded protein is CASGKRTGTRAYSEQFF.